This entry lists 24 T cell receptor beta chains sequenced from one sample in a study of human T cells and chemical hapten exposure. Time point in this sample: patch test 2, 6 weeks after DPC sensitization. The treatment: therapeutic diphenylcyclopropenone sensitization with weekly scalp DPC. TCRdb reprocessed the RACE reads via MiXCR and lists one record per CDR3 protein. The repertoire holds about 380,000 distinct CDR3 sequences, with about 6% as singletons. Sequencing was performed on whole blood, taken in connection with sensitization to the hapten diphenylcyclopropenone (DPC). These receptors were taken from a woman younger than 30 with alopecia areata. Some clones in this sample may be carry-over from other donors' samples.

The V call is TRBV20-1, the J call TRBJ1-4, with D possibly being TRBD1 (5 bases). Germline V lookup: CDR1 DFQATT, CDR2 SNEGSKA (reference sequence). V shed 1 base and J shed 13 bases, with 16 bases lying between them. This CDR3 has 13 residues. The chain's CDR3 is CSARVTGSVALFF. In DNA form, the CDR3 reads TGCAGTGCTAGAGTTACAGGCTCCGTCGCACTGTTTTTT.

In this sample, this clonotype turned up many times. V and J are TRBV7-9 and TRBJ1-1, with D tentatively TRBD1 (6 bases). Germline V gene lookup returns CDR1 SEHNR and CDR2 FQNEAQ (reference sequence). With 4 bases removed from V and 6 bases from J, the gap between germline ends came to 12 bases. The CDR3 has 13 amino acids. CDR3 region: CASSSLQGSEAFF. For the CDR3, the DNA is TGTGCCAGCAGCTCCCTACAGGGTTCTGAAGCTTTCTTT. Drawing the rest from reference TRBV7-9 and TRBJ1-1, the complete variable domain is DTGVSQNPRHKITKRGQNVTFRCDPISEHNRLYWYRQTLGQGPEFLTYFQNEAQLEKSRLLSDRFSAERPKGSFSTLEIQRTEQGDSAMYLCASSSLQGSEAFFGQGTRLTVV.

This clonotype came up many times. The chain uses TRBV20-1 and TRBJ1-6; 9 bases map to TRBD1. This CDR3 contains 18 residues. CDR1 and CDR2 from the germline V gene are DFQATT and SNEGSKA (reference sequence). J gave up 0 bases and V 0 bases, and 6 bases lay outside the gene matches. Here the CDR3 reads CSARELGQGSSYNSPLHF. CDR3 DNA sequence: TGCAGTGCTAGAGAGTTAGGACAGGGGAGCTCCTATAATTCACCCCTCCACTTT.

This clonotype appeared many times. The chain combines TRBV29-1 with TRBJ2-1; TRBD1 is a possible D gene (6 bases). Germline values: CDR1 SQVTM, CDR2 ANQGSEA. The CDR3 is 15 residues long. Trimming pared 4 bases from V and 0 bases from J, leaving 13 bases between. The CDR3 loop reads CSVAGTDSSYNEQFF. The CDR3 DNA reads as TGCAGCGTTGCTGGGACGGACAGCTCCTACAATGAGCAGTTCTTC.

The rearrangement links TRBV10-3 to TRBJ1-3; D uncertain. The CDR3 contains 14 residues. V was pared by 0 bases and J by 4 bases, with 7 bases between. CDR1 and CDR2 (germline): ENHRY, SYGVKD. CDR3 amino acids: CAISESPRGNTIYF. For the CDR3, the DNA is TGTGCCATCAGTGAGTCCCCGCGGGGAAACACCATATATTTT.

This clonotype was seen at least ten times. This chain links TRBV29-1 with TRBJ1-1; D uncertain. The CDR3 sequence is 12 residues long. The ends were cut back, 6 bases at V and 0 bases at J, with 8 bases in the middle. Germline V gene sequence: CDR1 SQVTM, CDR2 ANQGSEA. The CDR3 region is CSVGTVNTEAFF. In DNA, the CDR3 is TGCAGCGTGGGTACAGTGAACACTGAAGCTTTCTTT.

At least ten counts were recorded for this clonotype. This chain links TRBV20-1 with TRBJ1-1; D may be TRBD1 (5 bases). V was pared by 3 bases and J by 3 bases, with 8 bases between. The V gene's germline CDR1 is DFQATT and CDR2 SNEGSKA (reference sequence). The CDR3 totals 12 residues. CDR3 residues: CSARPGHTEAFF. The CDR3 coding sequence is TGCAGTGCTAGGCCAGGGCACACTGAAGCTTTCTTT.

This clonotype has just a few counts. J is TRBJ1-3 and V is TRBV5-6; D is uncertain. Germline lookup yields CDR1 SGHDT and CDR2 YYEEEE. Trimming left V 0 bases short and J 4 bases short, with 11 bases between. This CDR3 contains 15 residues. CDR3 in amino acids: CASSLGAFSGNTIYF. In nucleotides, the CDR3 is TGTGCCAGCAGCTTGGGCGCCTTTTCGGGAAACACCATATATTTT.

The chain carries TRBV10-3 and TRBJ1-1; tentative D call: TRBD1 (6 bases). Trimming left V 6 bases short and J 1 base short, with 9 bases between. Germline V lookup: CDR1 ENHRY, CDR2 SYGVKD. There are 13 residues in the CDR3. As DNA, the CDR3 is TGTGCCATCAGGGAGACAGGGAACACTGAAGCTTTCTTT. It yields the protein CAIRETGNTEAFF.

This clonotype has a count of ten or more. V gene TRBV4-3 combines with J gene TRBJ1-6; no clear D gene. V gave up 4 bases and J gave up 0 bases, with 13 bases separating them. Germline V CDR1 and CDR2: LGHNA, YSLEER. The CDR3 totals 17 residues. The CDR3 coding sequence is TGCGCCAGCAGCCCCCCGAGGCTGAGCTCCTATAATTCACCCCTCCACTTT. Residues: CASSPPRLSSYNSPLHF.

The rearrangement uses TRBV6-2 or TRBV6-3 and TRBJ2-1; D is tentatively TRBD1 or TRBD2 (5 bases each). CDR1 and CDR2 (germline): MNHEY, SVGEGT. V lost 6 bases, J lost 7 bases, and 16 bases lay in between. CDR3 length equals 14 residues. Here the CDR3 DNA reads TGTGCCAGCAGCCCCGGGACCACTATTAATGAGCAGTTCTTC. Translation gives CASSPGTTINEQFF.

The chain recombines TRBV9 with TRBJ2-7; D is possibly TRBD1 (5 bases). V lost 4 bases and J lost 2, with 19 bases in between. The CDR3 spans 16 residues. From germline, CDR1 is SGDLS and CDR2 YYNGEE. CDR3 nucleotides: TGTGCCAGCAGCCCCCACCCCCCGACAGTGGCCTACGAGCAGTACTTC. This gives the protein CASSPHPPTVAYEQYF.

The chain joins TRBV20-1 to TRBJ2-7, with 7 positions matching TRBD1. Looked up from germline, CDR1 is DFQATT and CDR2 is SNEGSKA (reference sequence). Trimming took 2 bases from V and 1 from J; bases not matched to a gene: 2. The CDR3 consists of 13 residues. For the CDR3, the DNA is TGCAGTGCTAGACTGACAGGGTCCTACGAGCAGTACTTC. Translation gives CSARLTGSYEQYF.

The V call is TRBV6-6, the J call TRBJ1-5; 8 bases fit TRBD1. This CDR3 is 14 amino acids long. With V trimmed by 6 bases and J by 1 base, 2 bases remained unmatched. Germline V gene lookup returns CDR1 MNHNY and CDR2 SVGAGI (reference sequence). The CDR3 here is CASRTGGSNQPQHF. The CDR3 DNA sequence: TGTGCCAGCAGAACAGGGGGGAGCAATCAGCCCCAGCATTTT.

This clonotype was seen a handful of times. V is TRBV29-1 and J is TRBJ2-7; weak D call: TRBD2 (5 bases). This CDR3 is built from 13 residues. V gave up 4 bases and J gave up 2 bases, with 12 bases separating them. The germline V gene encodes CDR1 SQVTM and CDR2 ANQGSEA. The CDR3 loop is CSVAKGGAYEQYF. The CDR3 coding sequence is TGCAGCGTTGCCAAAGGAGGAGCCTACGAGCAGTACTTC.

This clonotype was seen a few times. The CDR3 coding sequence is TGTGCCAGCAGCTTGGAAGTCAGGGAGAGATATGGCTACACCTTC. Translating gives CASSLEVRERYGYTF. The rearrangement joins TRBV5-4 to TRBJ1-2, with D possibly being TRBD1 (5 bases). The length of the CDR3 is 15 residues. CDR1 and CDR2 (germline): SGHNT, YYREEE (reference sequence). The germline V and J ends were trimmed by 0 bases and 5 bases, with 14 bases remaining between them.

The V and J genes are TRBV20-1 and TRBJ1-5, with D maybe TRBD1 (5 bases). Germline V gene lookup returns CDR1 DFQATT and CDR2 SNEGSKA (reference sequence). Trimming took 2 bases from V and 4 from J, leaving 9 bases between them. This CDR3 comprises 13 residues. The CDR3 bases are TGCAGTGCTAGACGGACACCGAATCAGCCCCAGCATTTT. Encoded protein: CSARRTPNQPQHF.

This clonotype showed up many times. This chain links TRBV7-9 with TRBJ2-7, with 7 positions matching TRBD2. Unmatched junction bases numbered 11, after V lost 5 bases and J lost 4 bases. The length of the CDR3 is 15 residues. CDR1 and CDR2 from the germline V gene are SEHNR and FQNEAQ (reference sequence). CDR3 protein: CASSPVPYGGYEQYF. CDR3 nucleotides: TGTGCCAGCAGCCCGGTTCCGTACGGGGGGTACGAGCAGTACTTC.

In this sample, this clonotype turned up many times. The chain has TRBV10-3 and TRBJ1-1; D is possibly TRBD1 (6 bases). The V end lost 4 bases, the J end lost 0 bases, and 12 bases lay between the germline ends. From germline, CDR1 is ENHRY and CDR2 SYGVKD. CDR3 length equals 15 residues. CDR3 sequence reads: CAISGGDTMNTEAFF. CDR3 coding DNA: TGTGCCATCAGTGGGGGGGACACAATGAACACTGAAGCTTTCTTT.

This chain links TRBV10-3 with TRBJ1-6; 9 nucleotides align to TRBD1. The V gene's germline CDR1 is ENHRY and CDR2 SYGVKD. V lost 2 bases to trimming and J lost 5 bases; unmatched junction nucleotides: 10. This CDR3 contains 18 residues. The chain's CDR3 is CAISEETNRGLHNSPLHF. CDR3 in DNA: TGTGCCATCAGTGAGGAGACGAACAGGGGGCTTCATAATTCACCCCTCCACTTT.

The chain joins TRBV29-1 to TRBJ1-1; D possibly corresponds to TRBD1 (6 bases). CDR3 length: 11 amino acids. Germline CDR1 is SQVTM and CDR2 is ANQGSEA. Trimming removed 6 bases from V and 7 bases from J, with 12 bases in between. The CDR3 here is CSVSSQGEAFF. CDR3 DNA: TGCAGCGTGTCATCACAGGGTGAAGCTTTCTTT.

The CDR3 nucleotides read TGTGCCAGCAGGGCAGACCGAGATACGCAGTATTTT. Amino acid sequence: CASRADRDTQYF. The chain recombines TRBV6-1 with TRBJ2-3; D unclear. V was cut by 6 bases and J by 5 bases, with 9 bases left in between. The CDR3 length is 12 residues. Looked up from germline, CDR1 is MNHNS and CDR2 is SASEGT.

This clonotype was found many times. The chain recombines TRBV12-3 or TRBV12-4 with TRBJ1-4; 8 bases map to TRBD1. Trimming cost V 4 bases and J 13 bases; bases outside gene matches: 14. The CDR3 sequence is 15 residues long. The CDR3 coding sequence is TGTGCCAGCAGTTCGCTCCCTCGTGGACAGGGACGACTGTTTTTT. The encoded protein is CASSSLPRGQGRLFF.

In its sample, this clonotype was seen many times. The chain carries TRBV7-9 and TRBJ1-4, with D perhaps matching TRBD1 (5 bases). From germline, CDR1 is SEHNR and CDR2 FQNEAQ (reference sequence). The CDR3 length is 18 residues. V was clipped by 3 bases and J by 4 bases, with 21 bases between them. CDR3 protein: CASSLFTIVGLLNEKLFF. Written as DNA, the CDR3 is TGTGCCAGCAGCTTGTTTACAATTGTGGGACTGCTTAATGAAAAACTGTTTTTT. The variable domain in full, completed from reference TRBV7-9 and TRBJ1-4, reads DTGVSQNPRHKITKRGQNVTFRCDPISEHNRLYWYRQTLGQGPEFLTYFQNEAQLEKSRLLSDRFSAERPKGSFSTLEIQRTEQGDSAMYLCASSLFTIVGLLNEKLFFGSGTQLSVL.